A single sample gave rise to the 9 T cell receptor beta chains below, sequenced in a study of T-cell reconstitution after alpha-beta-depleted transplantation in children. Study-wide points: The main origin of T-cell counts and diversity one year after transplant was newly produced T cells.

These TCRs' antigens remain unknown. Preparing the TCRbeta library involved the use of unique molecular identifiers. TCRdb reprocessed the PCR reads via MiXCR and lists one record per CDR3 protein. The sample lists a few hundred thousand distinct CDR3 sequences, over 7.5% occurring once. The sequencing used peripheral blood, collected 360 days after TCRalphabeta/CD19-depleted stem cell transplant. These receptors were collected from a female patient under 10 years old who had a stem cell transplant for Fanconi anemia, so the T cells may come from the graft donor.

This rearrangement joins TRBV7-2 to TRBJ1-5; D might be TRBD1 (6 bases). The CDR3 runs 17 residues. The V end was cut by 0 bases, the J end by 4 bases, with 16 bases between. Germline V gene data show CDR1 as SGHTA and CDR2 as FQGNSA. The CDR3 nucleotides read TGTGCCAGCAGCTTAGCCGCGTCGGACAGACCAAATCAGCCCCAGCATTTT. It encodes CASSLAASDRPNQPQHF.

CDR3 coding DNA: TGTGCCAGCAGTTTAGTGGGTCGACAGGGGGCAATCGAGCAGTACTTC. Protein sequence: CASSLVGRQGAIEQYF. The chain recombines TRBV28 with TRBJ2-7; TRBD1 agrees at 10 bases. Germline lookup yields CDR1 MDHEN and CDR2 SYDVKM. V gave up 2 bases and J gave up 6 bases; unmatched junction bases: 10. The CDR3 has 16 amino acids.

In this sample, this clonotype turned up many times. The CDR3 nucleotides are TGTGCCAGCACCTCGAATACGGTGGGGAACACTGAAGCTTTCTTT. Translation gives CASTSNTVGNTEAFF. V usage is TRBV7-9 and J usage is TRBJ1-1; D is unclear. V lost 7 bases, J lost 1 base, and 16 bases lay in between. Germline lookup yields CDR1 SEHNR and CDR2 FQNEAQ (reference sequence). The CDR3 has 15 amino acids.

This clonotype has at least ten counts. The V and J genes are TRBV24-1 and TRBJ2-3; D is unclear. The CDR3 is 15 amino acids. V was trimmed by 0 bases and J by 6 bases, leaving 12 bases between them. Germline CDR1 KGHDR, CDR2 SFDVKD. As DNA, the CDR3 is TGTGCCACCAGTGATTTGCGTGACGGTCCGGATACGCAGTATTTT. This gives the protein CATSDLRDGPDTQYF.

At least ten counts were recorded for this clonotype. The J gene is TRBJ2-1, the V gene TRBV9; a weak D match, TRBD2 (6 bases). This CDR3 spans 15 amino acids. The germline gives CDR1 SGDLS, CDR2 YYNGEE. V was shortened by 2 bases and J by 2 bases, with 11 bases between the two germline ends. CDR3: CASSVRLGAYNEQFF. CDR3 sequence (DNA): TGTGCCAGCAGCGTGCGACTAGGCGCCTACAATGAGCAGTTCTTC. Looking up the rest from reference TRBV9 and TRBJ2-1 gives the full variable domain: DSGVTQTPKHLITATGQRVTLRCSPRSGDLSVYWYQQSLDQGLQFLIQYYNGEERAKGNILERFSAQQFPDLHSELNLSSLELGDSALYFCASSVRLGAYNEQFFGPGTRLTVL.

The chain couples TRBV3-1 to TRBJ2-1, with TRBD2 matching 7 bases. Germline CDR1 reads LGHDT; CDR2 reads YNNKEL (reference sequence). The CDR3 is 13 amino acids. With V trimmed by 1 base and J by 9 bases, 3 bases remained unmatched. CDR3 nucleotide sequence: TGTGCCAGCAGCCAAGCTGGGGGGGTTGAGCAGTTCTTC. This translates into CASSQAGGVEQFF.

The sample holds many counts of this clonotype. The chain has TRBV7-9 and TRBJ2-2; unclear D gene. Germline V gene data show CDR1 as SEHNR and CDR2 as FQNEAQ (reference sequence). V dropped 2 bases and J dropped 9 bases, with 4 bases sitting between them. There are 11 residues in the CDR3. The CDR3 loop reads CASSLSWELFF. The CDR3 nucleotides are TGTGCCAGCAGCTTAAGTTGGGAGCTGTTTTTT.

This clonotype has only a few counts. The V and J genes are TRBV7-8 and TRBJ2-7, with TRBD2 as a possible D gene (5 bases). The CDR3 covers 14 residues. V lost 2 bases, J lost 2 bases, and 10 bases lay in between. Germline values: CDR1 SGHVS, CDR2 FQNEAQ. The CDR3, as DNA: TGTGCCAGCAGCTTAATCGGACTGACCTACGAGCAGTACTTC. Translating gives CASSLIGLTYEQYF.

This clonotype came up many times. V is TRBV6-5 and J is TRBJ2-5; possibly TRBD1 for D (6 bases). This CDR3 is built from 16 residues. The V gene's germline CDR1 is MNHEY and CDR2 SVGAGI. Trimming took 2 bases from V and 5 from J, leaving 18 bases between them. Here the CDR3 reads CASSYTQQGWGETQYF. As DNA, the CDR3 is TGTGCCAGCAGTTACACACAACAGGGATGGGGTGAGACCCAGTACTTC.